The entry below gives a single TCR beta chain sequence along with its context. The PCR used 60 Vbeta and 13 Jbeta primers. Method: immunoSEQ multiplex PCR; TCRdb's copy keeps in-frame clones and lacks some. The sample yields 150,000 or so clones, approximately 81% seen once. The CDR3 runs 17 residues. Germline V gives CDR1 MNHEY, CDR2 SMNVEV (reference sequence). V lost 0 bases and J 0 bases, leaving 12 bases between the germline ends. The data are from a study of cytomegalovirus exposure and HLA in healthy donors. The rearrangement uses TRBV27 and TRBJ1-5; possibly TRBD1 for D (6 bases). The specimen was PBMCs. The sequence derives from a woman aged 18-35 years in good health and CMV-seronegative. CDR3 nucleotides: TGTGCCAGCAGTTTATCGTTCGGGACATTTAGCAATCAGCCCCAGCATTTT. Amino acids: CASSLSFGTFSNQPQHF.